A single sample is the source of the 26 T cell receptor beta chains below, sequenced in a study of T cells in localized non-small cell lung cancer. Clones were read by immunoSEQ multiplex PCR, and TCRdb kept only the in-frame ones, dropping some. The profile covers around 36,000 clones, with roughly 79% appearing a single time and around 7.8% taken by the ten largest. Sequenced material: peripheral blood mononuclear cells, taken before any cancer treatment. Source of these receptors: a male donor older than 55 with stage II lung adenocarcinoma.

The CDR3 region is CASSLEDARPYEQYF. As DNA, the CDR3 is TGTGCCAGCAGCTTAGAGGATGCCAGACCCTACGAGCAGTACTTC. The chain recombines TRBV7-2 with TRBJ2-7; D remains ambiguous. CDR3 size: 15 residues. V shed 1 base and J shed 2 bases, with 12 bases lying between them. Per the germline V gene, CDR1 is SGHTA and CDR2 is FQGNSA.

This chain joins TRBV5-1 and TRBJ2-1; 7 bases line up with TRBD2. The germline V gene encodes CDR1 SGHRS and CDR2 YFSETQ. There are 15 residues in the CDR3. Germline trimming cut 2 bases from V and 7 bases from J; bases unmatched to any gene: 9. CDR3 loop: CASSLGGVGGNEQFF. DNA of the CDR3: TGCGCCAGCAGCTTAGGTGGTGTGGGAGGGAATGAGCAGTTCTTC.

Concerning this clone itself: The junction differs from germline at one of its ends, possibly a read error. This rearrangement joins TRBV7-7 to TRBJ2-5; 9 nucleotides agree with TRBD1. CDR3 length: 14 amino acids. From germline, CDR1 is SSHAT and CDR2 FNYEAQ (reference sequence). The CDR3 is CASSLGQGIETQYF. CDR3 in DNA: TGTGCTAGCAGCTTAGGACAGGGGATAGAGACCCAGTACTTC.

A single count supports this clone. This chain uses TRBV27 with TRBJ1-5; D gene uncertain. CDR3 size: 14 residues. Germline V CDR1 and CDR2: MNHEY, SMNVEV (reference sequence). V shed 8 bases and J shed 2 bases, with 13 bases lying between them. DNA of the CDR3: TGTGCCAGCCCTCGCCTGGGGTGCAATCAGCCCCAGCATTTT. Its translation: CASPRLGCNQPQHF.

The V gene is TRBV2, the J gene TRBJ2-2; 13 bases align to TRBD2. CDR3 length: 14 amino acids. Germline loops: CDR1 SNHLY, CDR2 FYNNEI. After removal of 11 bases from V and 6 bases from J, the junction contained 6 bases not matched to a gene. In DNA, the CDR3 is TGTGCCTTTACTAGCGGGAGGGCCCCCGGGGAGCTGTTTTTT. Protein product: CAFTSGRAPGELFF.

The sample holds one count of this clone. This chain uses TRBV10-2 with TRBJ1-1; D call uncertain. V lost 8 bases and J lost 5, with 15 bases in between. The germline V gene has CDR1 WSHSY and CDR2 SAAADI. The CDR3 extends over 13 amino acids. The CDR3 spells CASSLKGGTEAFF. The CDR3 nucleotides are TGCGCCAGCTCTCTCAAGGGCGGGACTGAAGCTTTCTTT.

The chain carries TRBV19 and TRBJ2-2; 9 nucleotides match TRBD1. CDR1 and CDR2 from the germline V gene are LNHDA and SQIVND (reference sequence). This CDR3 comprises 15 residues. V trimming: 5 bases; J trimming: 6 bases; junction bases outside the gene matches: 7. CDR3 amino acids: CASSPRDRAAGELFF. DNA of the CDR3: TGTGCCAGTAGTCCACGGGACAGGGCGGCCGGGGAGCTGTTTTTT.

The chain employs TRBV6-6 and TRBJ1-5; TRBD1 matches at 7 bases. CDR1 is MNHNY and CDR2 is SVGAGI in the germline V gene (reference sequence). This CDR3 has 15 residues. The junction had 9 bases not matched to a gene; V was cut back by 6 bases and J by 4 bases. CDR3 coding DNA: TGTGCCAGCAGATCCTCCGGGACAGCTAATCAGCCCCAGCATTTT. Its translation is CASRSSGTANQPQHF.

The chain links TRBV4-1 to TRBJ1-5; TRBD1 matches at 7 bases. Germline V gene lookup returns CDR1 MGHRA and CDR2 YSYEKL. The CDR3 sequence is 16 residues long. Trimming took 5 bases from V and 3 from J; bases not matched to a gene: 10. The chain's CDR3 is CASSGPRDRDNQPQHF. The CDR3 DNA sequence: TGCGCCAGCAGCGGGCCCCGGGACAGAGACAATCAGCCCCAGCATTTT.

The genes are TRBV28 and TRBJ2-2; 8 bases fit TRBD1. CDR3 size: 13 residues. Per germline, CDR1 MDHEN and CDR2 SYDVKM. V was pared by 5 bases and J by 9 bases, with 5 bases of the junction left unmatched. Here the CDR3 DNA reads TGTGCCAGCAGTGCCGGACAGGGACGGGAGCTGTTTTTT. As protein: CASSAGQGRELFF.

By share of the sample, this clone is medium-sized. V is TRBV7-9 and J is TRBJ2-1, with TRBD2 identical over 10 bases. Losses at the gene ends were 0 bases for V and 4 bases for J; bases not matched to a gene: 12. From germline, CDR1 is SEHNR and CDR2 FQNEAQ (reference sequence). The CDR3 runs to 19 residues. The CDR3 DNA follows: TGTGCCAGCAGCTTAGCCGTCCCTGAGACTAGCGGGTCTTACAATGAGCAGTTCTTC. Its protein product is CASSLAVPETSGSYNEQFF.

The chain couples TRBV7-2 to TRBJ1-2, with 9 positions matching TRBD1. Germline CDR1 and CDR2: SGHTA and FQGNSA. This CDR3 comprises 15 residues. J gave up 8 bases and V 3 bases, and 10 bases lay outside the gene matches. The CDR3, as DNA: TGTGCCAGCAGCTTCAACCCGGGACAGGGAGACGGCTACACCTTC. Protein sequence: CASSFNPGQGDGYTF.

This clone was picked up a small number of times. The chain employs TRBV5-6 and TRBJ2-7; D not resolved. The germline V gene has CDR1 SGHDT and CDR2 YYEEEE. The CDR3 is 14 amino acids. Trimming cost V 4 bases and J 6 bases, with 17 bases left between them. The CDR3 loop reads CASSPNTVVVEQYF. CDR3 bases: TGTGCCAGCAGCCCTAACACCGTAGTGGTCGAGCAGTACTTC.

CDR3 DNA: TGTGCCAGCTCACCAGGGACAGGACCGGGGAAAGGCAATCAGCCCCAGCATTTT. Protein: CASSPGTGPGKGNQPQHF. V usage is TRBV18 and J usage is TRBJ1-5; 8 positions match TRBD1. Germline values: CDR1 KGHSH, CDR2 LQKENI. The CDR3 runs to 18 residues. Trimming cost V 2 bases and J 2 bases; bases outside gene matches: 11.

The chain uses TRBV5-4 and TRBJ2-3, with D hard to call. Trimming pared 3 bases from V and 9 bases from J, leaving 11 bases between. Germline CDR1 reads SGHNT; CDR2 reads YYREEE (reference sequence). This CDR3 is 12 amino acids long. DNA for the CDR3: TGTGCCAGCAGCTCGATAGGAACGACGCAGTATTTT. It yields the protein CASSSIGTTQYF.

The V and J genes are TRBV4-1 and TRBJ1-2, with 7 bases lining up with TRBD1. With V trimmed by 2 bases and J by 5 bases, 5 bases remained unmatched. The CDR3 has 14 amino acids. Germline V gene sequence: CDR1 MGHRA, CDR2 YSYEKL. The CDR3: CASSQIGTVYGYTF. CDR3 nucleotides: TGCGCCAGCAGCCAAATAGGGACAGTTTATGGCTACACCTTC.

The chain employs TRBV6-5 and TRBJ1-1, with a weak D call TRBD1 (6 bases). The CDR3 length is 13 residues. V gave up 5 bases and J gave up 6 bases, with 13 bases separating them. The germline V gene has CDR1 MNHEY and CDR2 SVGAGI. Written as DNA, the CDR3 is TGTGCCAGCAGTCCAACCGGGACATCTGAAGCTTTCTTT. It yields the protein CASSPTGTSEAFF.

The genes are TRBV4-2 and TRBJ2-7; 11 bases line up with TRBD2. CDR1 LGHNA and CDR2 YNFKEQ come from the germline V gene. The CDR3 contains 16 residues. Trimming removed 4 bases from V and 0 bases from J; junction bases left unmatched: 5. The CDR3 nucleotides read TGTGCCAGCAGCCTGGGGACTAGCGGAGTCTCCTACGAGCAGTACTTC. Protein product: CASSLGTSGVSYEQYF.

This clone was observed once. The chain joins TRBV30 to TRBJ2-7; no reliable D call. V was pared by 8 bases and J by 0 bases, with 8 bases between. Germline CDR1 reads GTSNPN; CDR2 reads SVGIG (reference sequence). This CDR3 region has 11 residues. Written as DNA, the CDR3 is TGTGCCCTAGAGAGCTCCTACGAGCAGTACTTC. Protein sequence: CALESSYEQYF.

This chain joins TRBV7-2 and TRBJ2-1; the match to TRBD2 covers 10 bases. Unmatched junction bases numbered 17, after V lost 1 base and J lost 8 bases. The CDR3 extends over 19 amino acids. The germline gives CDR1 SGHTA, CDR2 FQGNSA. DNA of the CDR3: TGTGCCAGCAGCTTAGACCCCCTAGCGGGAGTATCAAGGAGGGATGAGCAGTTCTTC. It translates to CASSLDPLAGVSRRDEQFF.

The CDR3 bases are TGTGCCAGCAGTGAACGAGGGGATAGGAGCTCCTACGAGCAGTACTTC. Encoded protein: CASSERGDRSSYEQYF. The chain uses TRBV6-1 and TRBJ2-7; D may be TRBD1 or TRBD2 (5 bases each). Germline V lookup: CDR1 MNHNS, CDR2 SASEGT. Trimming took 2 bases from V and 0 from J, leaving 14 bases between them. The CDR3 contains 16 residues.

The chain combines TRBV19 with TRBJ2-7, with D perhaps matching TRBD1 (6 bases). This CDR3 region has 14 residues. V was pared by 4 bases and J by 2 bases, with 12 bases between. Germline CDR1 and CDR2: LNHDA and SQIVND (reference sequence). CDR3 coding DNA: TGTGCCAGTAGTAGTACAGGGAGCACCTACGAGCAGTACTTC. Its protein is CASSSTGSTYEQYF. The variable domain in full, completed from reference TRBV19 and TRBJ2-7, reads DGGITQSPKYLFRKEGQNVTLSCEQNLNHDAMYWYRQDPGQGLRLIYYSQIVNDFQKGDIAEGYSVSREKKESFPLTVTSAQKNPTAFYLCASSSTGSTYEQYFGPGTRLTVT.

The V call is TRBV27, the J call TRBJ2-6; TRBD1 aligns across 8 bases. After removal of 9 bases from V and 2 bases from J, the junction contained 3 bases not matched to a gene. CDR1 and CDR2 from the germline V gene are MNHEY and SMNVEV (reference sequence). The CDR3 has 14 amino acids. CDR3 nucleotide sequence: TGTGCCAGTGGACAGGGAGCTGGGGCCAACGTCCTGACTTTC. Protein sequence: CASGQGAGANVLTF. Supplemented by reference TRBV27 and TRBJ2-6, the full variable domain reads EAQVTQNPRYLITVTGKKLTVTCSQNMNHEYMSWYRQDPGLGLRQIYYSMNVEVTDKGDVPEGYKVSRKEKRNFPLILESPSPNQTSLYFCASGQGAGANVLTFGAGSRLTVL.

V and J are TRBV28 and TRBJ1-4; 12 bases fit TRBD1. This CDR3 is 16 amino acids long. CDR1 is MDHEN and CDR2 is SYDVKM in the germline V gene. Trimming cost V 5 bases and J 10 bases; bases outside gene matches: 11. The CDR3 sequence is CASSPFFGTGGGKLFF. The CDR3 coding sequence is TGTGCCAGCAGTCCTTTTTTTGGGACAGGGGGCGGAAAACTGTTTTTT.

The genes are TRBV5-1 and TRBJ2-1; D call uncertain. Per the germline V gene, CDR1 is SGHRS and CDR2 is YFSETQ. Trimming took 1 base from V and 0 from J, leaving 5 bases between them. CDR3 length equals 14 residues. The CDR3 loop reads CASSLIVSYNEQFF. CDR3 nucleotide sequence: TGCGCCAGCAGCTTGATAGTCTCCTACAATGAGCAGTTCTTC.

The chain is built from TRBV7-8 and TRBJ1-1; 9 nucleotides match TRBD1. Trimming cost V 4 bases and J 1 base; bases outside gene matches: 7. The CDR3 loop spans 16 amino acids. Germline CDR1 is SGHVS and CDR2 is FQNEAQ. CDR3 in DNA: TGTGCCAGCAGCTGGGACAGGGAGGTAAGGAACACTGAAGCTTTCTTT. Encoded protein: CASSWDREVRNTEAFF.